The 16 T cell receptor beta chains below come from one sample, sequenced in a study of T cell responses to AZD1222 COVID-19 vaccine. Measured with immunoSEQ multiplex PCR; TCRdb has only the in-frame clones, and not every one. The sample lists fewer than 200,000 clones; around 94% were seen once. This material consisted of peripheral blood, taken 28 days after the second dose of the MenACWY control vaccine. These receptors were taken from an adult who received the MenACWY meningococcal vaccine as a control.

This clone is a singleton in its sample. The junction differs from germline at one of its ends, possibly a read error. V gene TRBV28 combines with J gene TRBJ2-7, with 7 bases aligning to TRBD1. Germline loops: CDR1 MDHEN, CDR2 SYDVKM. The CDR3 consists of 13 residues. Here the CDR3 DNA reads TGTGCCAGCACCCTAGGGACAGCCTATGAGCAGTACTTC. The encoded protein is CASTLGTAYEQYF.

CDR3 region: CASSEMSDSNQPQHF. The CDR3 DNA reads as TGTGCCAGCAGTGAAATGTCGGATAGCAATCAGCCCCAGCATTTT. The chain combines TRBV6-1 with TRBJ1-5; D is undetermined. Trimming cost V 2 bases and J 0 bases, with 8 bases left between them. Germline CDR1 is MNHNS and CDR2 is SASEGT. The CDR3 loop spans 15 amino acids.

The chain carries TRBV27 and TRBJ2-1; 7 bases match TRBD2. The germline gives CDR1 MNHEY, CDR2 SMNVEV (reference sequence). CDR3 size: 15 residues. Trimming removed 7 bases from V and 8 bases from J; junction bases left unmatched: 14. The CDR3 sequence is CASTQRRGRVHEQFF. CDR3 bases: TGTGCCAGCACCCAGCGGCGGGGGAGAGTCCATGAGCAGTTCTTC.

This clone was observed a single time. The chain joins TRBV6-2 or TRBV6-3 to TRBJ2-1; 13 bases map to TRBD2. Germline lookup yields CDR1 MNHEY and CDR2 SVGEGT. The CDR3 sequence is 18 residues long. V lost 6 bases to trimming and J lost 0 bases; unmatched junction nucleotides: 8. CDR3 region: CASSGLAGAPSSYNEQFF. For the CDR3, the DNA is TGTGCCAGCAGCGGACTAGCGGGAGCGCCTAGCTCCTACAATGAGCAGTTCTTC.

CDR3 bases: TGTGCCAGCAGCTTGGAAGGGGCGCGGAGCACTGAAGCTTTCTTT. Its translation is CASSLEGARSTEAFF. The chain recombines TRBV5-4 with TRBJ1-1, with D possibly matching TRBD1 (5 bases). The CDR3 has 15 residues. Trimming took 0 bases from V and 4 from J, leaving 13 bases between them. Germline CDR1 and CDR2: SGHNT and YYREEE (reference sequence).

The CDR3 DNA reads as TGTGCCAGCAGCGATGGTTCACGAGGAGAGACCCAGTACTTC. This gives the protein CASSDGSRGETQYF. This sequence joins TRBV7-2 and TRBJ2-5; D ambiguous. Germline loops: CDR1 SGHTA, CDR2 FQGNSA. The CDR3 is made up of 14 amino acids. Trimming pared 5 bases from V and 4 bases from J, leaving 14 bases between. Drawing the rest from reference TRBV7-2 and TRBJ2-5, the complete variable domain is GAGVSQSPSNKVTEKGKDVELRCDPISGHTALYWYRQSLGQGLEFLIYFQGNSAPDKSGLPSDRFSAERTGGSVSTLTIQRTQQEDSAVYLCASSDGSRGETQYFGPGTRLLVL.

The chain recombines TRBV19 with TRBJ2-5, with D perhaps TRBD1 or TRBD2 (5 bases each). CDR1 LNHDA and CDR2 SQIVND come from the germline V gene (reference sequence). Trimming left V 6 bases short and J 8 bases short, with 28 bases between. CDR3 size: 17 residues. In nucleotides, the CDR3 is TGTGCCAGTAGCGGTCCTAGGGGAGCGGATGGGAAGGACACCCAGTACTTC. It specifies CASSGPRGADGKDTQYF.

V is TRBV4-3 and J is TRBJ1-1; TRBD1 matches at 10 bases. J gave up 6 bases and V 4 bases, and 5 bases lay outside the gene matches. Germline V CDR1 and CDR2: LGHNA, YSLEER. CDR3 length: 14 residues. The CDR3: CASSPGQGSAEAFF. The DNA of the CDR3 is TGCGCCAGCAGCCCGGGACAGGGGAGTGCTGAAGCTTTCTTT.

The chain uses TRBV2 and TRBJ2-3; TRBD2 matches 9 bases. There are 17 residues in the CDR3. CDR1 and CDR2 (germline): SNHLY, FYNNEI. The chain's CDR3 is CALPRGGRAPGTDTQYF. Written as DNA, the CDR3 is TGTGCATTACCCCGGGGCGGGAGGGCCCCGGGCACAGATACGCAGTATTTT. Full variable domain (missing parts from reference TRBV2 and TRBJ2-3): EPEVTQTPSHQVTQMGQEVILRCVPISNHLYFYWYRQILGQKVEFLVSFYNNEISEKSEIFDDQFSVERPDGSNFTLKIRSTKLEDSAMYFCALPRGGRAPGTDTQYFGPGTRLTVL.

The gene calls are TRBV19 and TRBJ2-3, with D uncertain. The V end was cut by 3 bases, the J end by 0 bases, with 10 bases between. Germline V gives CDR1 LNHDA, CDR2 SQIVND (reference sequence). The CDR3 totals 15 residues. The CDR3: CASSMWASSTDTQYF. The CDR3 nucleotides are TGTGCCAGTAGTATGTGGGCTTCTAGCACAGATACGCAGTATTTT.

The chain is built from TRBV5-4 and TRBJ1-1; D gene uncertain. Germline CDR1 reads SGHNT; CDR2 reads YYREEE (reference sequence). CDR3 length: 14 residues. V was trimmed by 0 bases and J by 1 base, leaving 7 bases between them. DNA for the CDR3: TGTGCCAGCAGCTTGGGAAGGGCGAACACTGAAGCTTTCTTT. Its translation is CASSLGRANTEAFF.

This clone came up once. J is TRBJ1-5 and V is TRBV4-2; D perhaps matches TRBD1 (6 bases). V lost 3 bases and J lost 3, with 9 bases in between. Germline V gene data show CDR1 as LGHNA and CDR2 as YNFKEQ. The CDR3 is 14 amino acids. CDR3 nucleotides: TGTGCCAGCAGCCACCGACAGGACAATCAGCCCCAGCATTTT. It specifies CASSHRQDNQPQHF.

The rearrangement joins TRBV5-1 to TRBJ2-2, with a weak D call TRBD2 (7 bases). The CDR3 is 16 residues long. Between the trimmed V and J ends, which lost 0 bases and 5 bases, there was a span of 14 bases. Germline CDR1 reads SGHRS; CDR2 reads YFSETQ. The CDR3 is CASSLVSGGLTGELFF. In nucleotides, the CDR3 is TGCGCCAGCAGCTTGGTGTCCGGGGGGCTTACCGGGGAGCTGTTTTTT.

V is TRBV14 and J is TRBJ2-1; D perhaps matches TRBD2 (6 bases). The V gene's germline CDR1 is SGHDN and CDR2 FVKESK. V gave up 0 bases and J gave up 4 bases, with 16 bases separating them. This CDR3 contains 17 residues. The CDR3 region is CASSQDDLARYYNEQFF. The CDR3 coding sequence is TGTGCCAGCAGCCAAGATGATCTAGCGAGATATTACAATGAGCAGTTCTTC.

The chain couples TRBV5-6 to TRBJ2-2; 8 bases map to TRBD1. Germline trimming cut 4 bases from V and 5 bases from J; bases unmatched to any gene: 10. Germline assignment: CDR1 SGHDT and CDR2 YYEEEE. The CDR3 extends over 16 amino acids. This chain's CDR3 is CASSGLTGVGTGELFF. Here the CDR3 DNA reads TGTGCCAGCAGCGGATTGACAGGGGTGGGGACCGGGGAGCTGTTTTTT.

The rearrangement links TRBV29-1 to TRBJ2-7; D is ambiguous. CDR3 length: 12 residues. V lost 2 bases, J lost 5 bases, and 10 bases lay in between. CDR1 SQVTM and CDR2 ANQGSEA come from the germline V gene. In DNA form, the CDR3 reads TGCAGCGTTGAAAAGATGTCCGACGAGCAGTACTTC. The encoded protein is CSVEKMSDEQYF.